These 15 T cell receptor beta chains came from one sample sequenced in a study of OX40 agonist ivuxolimab in advanced cancers. Repertoires were generated with immunoSEQ multiplex PCR, while TCRdb's copy carries only in-frame clones and drops some. Of just under 20,000 clones in the sample, approximately 80% were seen once. The sequences come from CD4+ or CD8+ T cells sorted from blood, collected in a trial of the OX40 agonist ivuxolimab. The receptors stem from an adult with an advanced solid tumor such as melanoma, head and neck, liver or kidney cancer.

The gene calls are TRBV11-3 and TRBJ2-5; 7 bases fit TRBD1. CDR1 and CDR2 (germline): SGHNT, YENEEA. Trimming at V came to 2 bases and at J to 2 bases, leaving 5 bases not matched to a gene. The CDR3 contains 15 residues. Here the CDR3 DNA reads TGTGCCAGCAGCTTATCAGGGGGTAGGCAAGAGACCCAGTACTTC. Protein product: CASSLSGGRQETQYF.

The chain uses TRBV9 and TRBJ2-2; 13 bases are shared with TRBD2. This CDR3 region has 18 residues. In germline, CDR1 is SGDLS, CDR2 YYNGEE. Unmatched junction bases numbered 7, after V lost 0 bases and J lost 5 bases. This chain's CDR3 is CASSVARGTSGKTGELFF. CDR3 DNA: TGTGCCAGCAGCGTAGCGCGCGGGACTAGCGGGAAAACCGGGGAGCTGTTTTTT.

The table lists this clone with a count of one. The chain employs TRBV8-2 and TRBJ2-6; the tabulated D call, TRBD1, remains unverified against the DNA. TRBV8-2 is assigned pseudogene status. CDR3 size: 16 residues. As DNA, the CDR3 is TGTGGCATAAACATGATAACACAAAGTCGGGCCAACGTCCTGACTTTC. Amino acid sequence: CGINMITQSRANVLTF.

The chain combines TRBV15 with TRBJ2-7, with TRBD1 matching 9 bases. Germline V CDR1 and CDR2: LNHNV, YYDKDF (reference sequence). This CDR3 is built from 15 residues. J gave up 0 bases and V 5 bases, and 5 bases lay outside the gene matches. The CDR3 protein is CATSLPDRGSYEQYF. The CDR3 DNA follows: TGTGCCACCAGCCTCCCGGACAGGGGCTCCTACGAGCAGTACTTC.

The chain links TRBV5-6 to TRBJ2-3, with D perhaps matching TRBD1 (5 bases). The V gene's germline CDR1 is SGHDT and CDR2 YYEEEE. This CDR3 comprises 14 residues. Between the trimmed V and J ends, which lost 1 base and 0 bases, there was a span of 6 bases. As DNA, the CDR3 is TGTGCCAGCAGCTTGAGGGGTAGCACAGATACGCAGTATTTT. This translates into CASSLRGSTDTQYF.

This clone counts as medium-sized (0.01 to 0.1%). The genes are TRBV9 and TRBJ1-2, with D possibly being TRBD1 (6 bases). Germline CDR1 SGDLS, CDR2 YYNGEE. V lost 0 bases and J lost 1, with 13 bases in between. The CDR3 covers 16 residues. For the CDR3, the DNA is TGTGCCAGCAGCGTAGGGGGGACACTTGATAACTATGGCTACACCTTC. Its translation is CASSVGGTLDNYGYTF.

The chain joins TRBV19 to TRBJ1-5; the D gene is possibly TRBD1 (6 bases). CDR3 length: 16 residues. From germline, CDR1 is LNHDA and CDR2 SQIVND (reference sequence). The ends were cut back, 1 base at V and 7 bases at J, with 17 bases in the middle. CDR3 residues: CASSIAPDSTGQPQHF. DNA for the CDR3: TGTGCCAGTAGTATAGCTCCGGACAGTACCGGACAGCCCCAGCATTTT.

The chain recombines TRBV6-1 with TRBJ2-3; 7 bases are shared with TRBD1. Germline lookup yields CDR1 MNHNS and CDR2 SASEGT. The CDR3 sequence is 14 residues long. V shed 6 bases and J 4 bases; nucleotides not matched to a gene: 7. The CDR3 reads CASRLQGSADTQYF. CDR3 in DNA: TGTGCCAGCAGGCTACAGGGGAGCGCAGATACGCAGTATTTT.

V usage is TRBV7-2 and J usage is TRBJ2-3; 13 nucleotides line up with TRBD2. The J segment lost 4 bases and the V segment lost 0 bases, leaving 1 base of the junction unmatched. The germline V gene encodes CDR1 SGHTA and CDR2 FQGNSA. The CDR3 has 16 amino acids. CDR3 in DNA: TGTGCCAGCAGCTTAGCGGGACTAGCGGGGTCAGATACGCAGTATTTT. This codes for CASSLAGLAGSDTQYF.

Only one count was recorded for this clone. The V gene is TRBV9, the J gene TRBJ2-5; 15 nucleotides match TRBD2. The CDR3 has 17 residues. Trimming cost V 3 bases and J 4 bases; bases outside gene matches: 7. CDR1 is SGDLS, CDR2 YYNGEE, per germline. CDR3 DNA: TGTGCCAGCAGCGACCCGGGACTAGCGGGAGGAGGAGAGACCCAGTACTTC. Its protein is CASSDPGLAGGGETQYF.

J is TRBJ2-3 and V is TRBV5-8; D uncertain. The CDR3 covers 13 residues. Trimming left V 4 bases short and J 8 bases short, with 14 bases between. Germline values: CDR1 SGHTS, CDR2 YDEGEE. CDR3 amino acids: CASSPPMSGTQYF. As DNA, the CDR3 is TGTGCCAGCAGCCCCCCAATGTCTGGTACGCAGTATTTT.

V and J are TRBV19 and TRBJ2-1; the match to TRBD1 covers 11 bases. Germline values: CDR1 LNHDA, CDR2 SQIVND (reference sequence). The CDR3 totals 15 residues. The V gene end was trimmed by 6 bases and the J gene end by 5 bases; junction bases not matched to a gene: 6. CDR3 sequence: CASRRGTGGNNEQFF. The CDR3 DNA reads TGTGCCAGTAGGCGCGGGACAGGGGGTAACAATGAGCAGTTCTTC.

V usage is TRBV28 and J usage is TRBJ1-1; 7 nucleotides align to TRBD1. Trimming cost V 5 bases and J 1 base; bases outside gene matches: 7. This CDR3 region has 15 residues. Germline-derived CDR1 and CDR2 are MDHEN and SYDVKM. Here the CDR3 DNA reads TGTGCCAGCAGTGGGTCCGGGACAGCGAACACTGAAGCTTTCTTT. As protein: CASSGSGTANTEAFF.

In its sample, this clone was seen a few times. The rearrangement uses TRBV4-1 and TRBJ1-1; 8 bases map to TRBD1. This CDR3 is 18 amino acids long. Germline assignment: CDR1 MGHRA and CDR2 YSYEKL. The trim removed 0 bases at V and 1 base at J, leaving 10 bases unmatched. CDR3 nucleotide sequence: TGCGCCAGCAGCCAAGACCGGGTCGGCAGGGGGCGGAACACTGAAGCTTTCTTT. Its translation: CASSQDRVGRGRNTEAFF.

V is TRBV5-1 and J is TRBJ2-3, with a weak D call TRBD1 (6 bases). CDR1 SGHRS and CDR2 YFSETQ come from the germline V gene. Deletions cut 3 bases from V and 2 bases from J, with 13 bases between. The CDR3 is 15 residues long. The CDR3 sequence is CASSSPTGTTDTQYF. For the CDR3, the DNA is TGCGCCAGCAGCTCACCGACAGGAACCACAGATACGCAGTATTTT.